This TCR beta chain originates from a study of blood T cell repertoires in COVID-19. Study in general: The United States, Italy and Spain were the sources of the acute and convalescent COVID-19 samples. From T cells, B-cell-depleted T cells, or PBMCs came the material, which was cDNA or gDNA.

Germline CDR1 reads MNHEY; CDR2 reads SVGAGI. The CDR3 extends over 15 amino acids. V lost 0 bases, J lost 8 bases, and 16 bases lay in between. This clone showed up just once. The repertoire was sequenced with immunoSEQ multiplex PCR; TCRdb's copy has only in-frame clones and lacks some. The sample lists around 97,000 clones, about 85% occurring once. What was sequenced was peripheral blood. The source is a man aged 50 to 60 in a cohort sampled during active COVID-19. V gene TRBV6-5 combines with J gene TRBJ1-2; D may be TRBD1 (6 bases). The CDR3 sequence: CASSYSQPYREGYTF. As DNA, the CDR3 is TGTGCCAGCAGTTACTCACAACCATACAGGGAAGGCTACACCTTC.